The 31 T cell receptor beta chains in this list originate from one sample, sequenced in a study of post-analysis software for immune sequencing data. General study results and limits: Five or six TRBV segments, TRBV5-6, TRBV5-1 and TRBV20-1 among them, were found more frequent in patients than controls.

Their recognized antigens are unknown. cDNA libraries for TCR beta contained unique molecular identifiers. A single record per CDR3 protein comes from TCRdb applying MiXCR to the PCR reads. The table shows hundreds of thousands of distinct CDR3 sequences, with 30% occurring only once. Sequenced material: blood. All receptors derive from a girl between 10 and 17 years old with multiple sclerosis.

This clonotype was seen a few times. The chain employs TRBV5-6 and TRBJ1-2; D is unresolved. Germline loops: CDR1 SGHDT, CDR2 YYEEEE. The CDR3 sequence is 12 residues long. The germline V and J ends were trimmed by 1 base and 7 bases, with 8 bases remaining between them. The DNA of the CDR3 is TGTGCCAGCAGCTTGTCGTCGGCTGGCTACACCTTC. Amino acids: CASSLSSAGYTF. The whole variable domain, remainder taken from reference TRBV5-6 and TRBJ1-2, is DAGVTQSPTHLIKTRGQQVTLRCSPKSGHDTVSWYQQALGQGPQFIFQYYEEEERQRGNFPDRFSGHQFPNYSSELNVNALLLGDSALYLCASSLSSAGYTFGSGTRLTVV.

The V and J genes are TRBV5-1 and TRBJ2-4, with 7 positions matching TRBD2. Germline-derived CDR1 and CDR2 are SGHRS and YFSETQ. The CDR3 consists of 16 residues. Trimming took 0 bases from V and 9 from J; bases not matched to a gene: 12. The CDR3: CASSLESAGVCGIQYF. CDR3 coding DNA: TGCGCCAGCAGCTTGGAGTCCGCGGGGGTTTGTGGCATTCAGTACTTC.

This chain uses TRBV10-3 with TRBJ1-5; perhaps TRBD1 as D (5 bases). The CDR3 spans 14 residues. V was trimmed by 2 bases and J by 0 bases, leaving 5 bases between them. Per the germline V gene, CDR1 is ENHRY and CDR2 is SYGVKD. CDR3 in amino acids: CAISEGHSNQPQHF. CDR3 DNA: TGTGCCATCAGTGAGGGACATAGCAATCAGCCCCAGCATTTT.

This clonotype came up a few times. The V call is TRBV9, the J call TRBJ2-5; a weak D match, TRBD2 (6 bases). The CDR3 is 16 amino acids. Germline V gives CDR1 SGDLS, CDR2 YYNGEE. V dropped 2 bases and J dropped 4 bases, with 18 bases sitting between them. The CDR3 sequence: CASSVTGTLQGETQYF. The CDR3, as DNA: TGTGCCAGCAGCGTGACCGGGACTCTCCAAGGAGAGACCCAGTACTTC.

V gene TRBV5-1 combines with J gene TRBJ2-5; maybe TRBD2 (6 bases). The ends were cut back, 0 bases at V and 4 bases at J, with 16 bases in the middle. The CDR3 consists of 16 residues. Germline V gene data show CDR1 as SGHRS and CDR2 as YFSETQ. CDR3 nucleotides: TGCGCCAGCAGCTTGGCGTTGGAGGGCCTCCGAGAGACCCAGTACTTC. Its protein product is CASSLALEGLRETQYF.

This clonotype was detected only a few times. V and J are TRBV11-2 and TRBJ2-3; D gene uncertain. The V and J ends lost 6 bases and 5 bases respectively, with 6 bases between them. The CDR3 covers 11 residues. Germline V CDR1 and CDR2: SGHAT, FQNNGV. CDR3 sequence (DNA): TGTGCCAGCAGGATAGGAGATACGCAGTATTTT. This encodes CASRIGDTQYF.

The chain recombines TRBV7-9 with TRBJ2-1; 14 nucleotides match TRBD2. CDR1 SEHNR and CDR2 FQNEAQ come from the germline V gene (reference sequence). V shed 5 bases, J shed 12 bases, and the junction held 9 bases outside the gene matches. The CDR3 is 15 residues long. The CDR3 bases are TGTGCCAGCAGCCGTGGACTAGCGGGAGGCGATGGGCAGTTCTTC. This translates into CASSRGLAGGDGQFF.

At least ten counts were recorded for this clonotype. The chain couples TRBV20-1 to TRBJ2-7, with unresolved D. Trimming took 2 bases from V and 4 from J, leaving 12 bases between them. Germline V gives CDR1 DFQATT, CDR2 SNEGSKA (reference sequence). The CDR3 sequence is 13 residues long. The CDR3 protein is CSARPRRVYEQYF. CDR3 DNA: TGCAGTGCTAGACCCCGTCGAGTGTACGAGCAGTACTTC.

Note on this clonotype: Since a far larger clone is one base different, this is likely a read error. The chain links TRBV7-6 to TRBJ2-1; TRBD2 matches at 7 bases. The J call is in doubt because the DNA end fits TRBJ2-7 better. Germline CDR1 is SGHVS and CDR2 is FNYEAQ. The CDR3 covers 14 residues. CDR3 residues: CASSLSGSYNEQYF. The CDR3 nucleotides read TGTGCCAGCAGTCTTAGCGGGTCCTACAATGAGCAGTACTTC.

The sample holds many counts of this clonotype. This sequence joins TRBV7-8 and TRBJ2-7; 7 nucleotides align to TRBD1. V gave up 0 bases and J gave up 3 bases; unmatched junction bases: 2. Germline values: CDR1 SGHVS, CDR2 FQNEAQ. CDR3 length: 14 residues. The CDR3 DNA sequence: TGTGCCAGCAGCTTAGCGGGACAGAACTACGAGCAGTACTTC. Translation: CASSLAGQNYEQYF.

The chain employs TRBV4-1 and TRBJ2-2; D may be TRBD2 (6 bases). The CDR3 has 16 residues. Trimming stripped 1 base from V and 4 bases from J, with 13 bases between. Germline assignment: CDR1 MGHRA and CDR2 YSYEKL. The chain's CDR3 is CASSQVVGSSTGELFF. As DNA, the CDR3 is TGCGCCAGCAGCCAAGTTGTCGGGAGTAGCACCGGGGAGCTGTTTTTT.

The V call is TRBV3-1, the J call TRBJ2-4; maybe TRBD2 (5 bases). The J call may be in error: the DNA end matches TRBJ2-7 better. CDR1 is LGHDT and CDR2 is YNNKEL in the germline V gene (reference sequence). This CDR3 has 17 amino acids. For the CDR3, the DNA is TGTGCCAGCAGCCAAGATTTTGGTCAGCGGTCCCCCTACGAGCAGTACTTC. Translation: CASSQDFGQRSPYEQYF.

The J gene is TRBJ2-7, the V gene TRBV6-2 or TRBV6-3; D may be TRBD1 or TRBD2 (5 bases each). V gave up 6 bases and J gave up 2 bases, with 14 bases separating them. Germline values: CDR1 MNHEY, CDR2 SVGEGT. The CDR3 has 14 amino acids. The DNA for the CDR3 is TGTGCCAGCAGCTCGGGACGGTTGGCCTACGAGCAGTACTTC. It translates to CASSSGRLAYEQYF.

This clonotype was counted only a few times. This sequence joins TRBV12-3 or TRBV12-4 and TRBJ2-1; TRBD1 might be the D (5 bases). V was cut by 3 bases and J by 8 bases, with 11 bases left in between. CDR3 length: 13 amino acids. The CDR3: CASSFFVGDEQFF. In nucleotides, the CDR3 is TGTGCCAGCAGTTTTTTTGTAGGGGATGAGCAGTTCTTC.

V gene TRBV20-1 combines with J gene TRBJ2-7, with TRBD2 identical over 12 bases. This CDR3 has 14 amino acids. In germline, CDR1 is DFQATT, CDR2 SNEGSKA (reference sequence). Trimming at V came to 3 bases and at J to 3 bases, leaving 3 bases not matched to a gene. CDR3 nucleotides: TGCAGTGCTAGTGGGACTAGCGGGTTCTACGAGCAGTACGTC. This encodes CSASGTSGFYEQYV.

This chain joins TRBV20-1 and TRBJ2-5; 11 nucleotides agree with TRBD2. CDR1 and CDR2 from the germline V gene are DFQATT and SNEGSKA (reference sequence). V lost 5 bases and J lost 11; bases outside the gene matches: 16. This CDR3 spans 15 amino acids. DNA of the CDR3: TGCAGTGCTCTTACTAGCGGGGGTACCTACAATGAGCAGTACTTC. This gives the protein CSALTSGGTYNEQYF.

On this clonotype itself: Since a much larger clone is just one base distant, this may be a read error. The chain carries TRBV7-9 and TRBJ2-7, with 8 bases that match TRBD2. There are 14 residues in the CDR3. CDR1 and CDR2 (germline): SEHNR, FQNEAQ (reference sequence). In DNA, the CDR3 is TGTGCCGGCAGCTTGGAGGGACTAGGCCCCGAGCAGTACTTC. It yields the protein CAGSLEGLGPEQYF.

The rearrangement joins TRBV5-1 to TRBJ2-2, with no clear D. Germline values: CDR1 SGHRS, CDR2 YFSETQ. The CDR3 has 15 amino acids. Deletions cut 4 bases from V and 4 bases from J, with 14 bases between. The DNA for the CDR3 is TGCGCCAGCAGCCCCAACCCGGGTGTCACCGGGGAGCTGTTTTTT. It specifies CASSPNPGVTGELFF.

This clonotype was observed a handful of times. The chain is built from TRBV20-1 and TRBJ2-5, with D unresolved. Deletions cut 6 bases from V and 0 bases from J, with 11 bases between. This CDR3 region has 13 residues. Germline V lookup: CDR1 DFQATT, CDR2 SNEGSKA (reference sequence). CDR3 loop: CSALLGYQETQYF. The CDR3 bases are TGCAGTGCCCTTTTAGGGTACCAAGAGACCCAGTACTTC.

This clonotype was found a few times. The V gene is TRBV7-9, the J gene TRBJ2-7; D gene unclear. Trimming took 5 bases from V and 9 from J, leaving 17 bases between them. This CDR3 comprises 13 residues. The V gene's germline CDR1 is SEHNR and CDR2 FQNEAQ (reference sequence). In DNA, the CDR3 is TGTGCCAGCAGCCCTCGCTCAACAGACCGGCAGTACTTC. Translating it yields CASSPRSTDRQYF.

In this sample, this clonotype turned up a few times. The chain uses TRBV3-1 and TRBJ2-2; 10 bases map to TRBD2. Germline V CDR1 and CDR2: LGHDT, YNNKEL (reference sequence). The CDR3 has 16 amino acids. After removal of 4 bases from V and 1 base from J, the junction contained 3 bases not matched to a gene. The CDR3 DNA follows: TGTGCCAGCAGCCGGACTAGCGGTGGGAACACCGGGGAGCTGTTTTTT. Residues: CASSRTSGGNTGELFF. The variable domain in full, with the rest retrieved from reference TRBV3-1 and TRBJ2-2, is DTAVSQTPKYLVTQMGNDKSIKCEQNLGHDTMYWYKQDSKKFLKIMFSYNNKELIINETVPNRFSPKSPDKAHLNLHINSLELGDSAVYFCASSRTSGGNTGELFFGEGSRLTVL.

This clonotype appeared a few times. This rearrangement joins TRBV10-3 to TRBJ2-7, with 8 positions matching TRBD1. Germline V lookup: CDR1 ENHRY, CDR2 SYGVKD. Losses at the gene ends were 4 bases for V and 5 bases for J; bases not matched to a gene: 10. This CDR3 has 15 residues. CDR3 sequence (DNA): TGTGCCATCAGTGCCCGCGAGGACAGGGTCCACGAGCAGTACTTC. It encodes CAISAREDRVHEQYF.

The rearrangement uses TRBV18 and TRBJ1-4, with D perhaps TRBD1 (6 bases). Trimming removed 6 bases at V and 6 bases at J, with 14 bases between. This CDR3 has 14 residues. The germline CDR1 and CDR2 sequences are KGHSH and LQKENI. The CDR3 sequence: CASSQGTEDEKLFF. CDR3 DNA: TGTGCCAGCTCCCAGGGGACGGAGGATGAAAAACTGTTTTTT.

The rearrangement uses TRBV12-3 or TRBV12-4 and TRBJ1-6, with D maybe TRBD1 (6 bases). The CDR3 contains 16 residues. The V gene lost 6 bases and the J gene lost 7 bases, with 19 bases spanning the gap. The CDR3 region has the DNA TGTGCCAGCAGAGATACACAGGGATCAGGCAATTCACCCCTCCACTTT. Translated: CASRDTQGSGNSPLHF.

The chain has TRBV15 and TRBJ2-1, with D tentatively TRBD2 (5 bases). Trimming took off 6 bases at V and 0 bases at J, with 12 bases between the two ends. CDR3 length: 15 amino acids. CDR1 and CDR2 (germline): LNHNV, YYDKDF (reference sequence). The CDR3, as DNA: TGTGCCACCAGAAAAACGGGGAGCTCCTACAATGAGCAGTTCTTC. This sequence encodes CATRKTGSSYNEQFF.

This clonotype was observed a handful of times. This rearrangement joins TRBV7-2 to TRBJ2-7; D gene unclear. The germline V gene encodes CDR1 SGHTA and CDR2 FQGNSA. The length of the CDR3 is 16 residues. Deletions cut 2 bases from V and 0 bases from J, with 14 bases between. CDR3 in amino acids: CASSLNAFGNSYEQYF. The CDR3 bases are TGTGCCAGCAGCTTAAATGCTTTTGGGAACTCCTACGAGCAGTACTTC.

The CDR3 is CRGGTGGSVPHYEQYF. In nucleotides, the CDR3 is TGCAGGGGGGGGACAGGGGGCTCTGTCCCTCACTACGAGCAGTACTTC. V usage is TRBV20-1 and J usage is TRBJ2-7, with 12 bases identical to TRBD1. CDR3 size: 16 residues. CDR1 and CDR2 (germline): DFQATT, SNEGSKA (reference sequence).

The chain couples TRBV12-3 or TRBV12-4 to TRBJ2-1, with D perhaps being TRBD1 or TRBD2 (5 bases each). Trimming cost V 6 bases and J 9 bases, with 24 bases left between them. This CDR3 has 16 residues. The CDR3 DNA reads TGTGCCAGCAGCTGGGGACCGGGACCCACTGTGGGTGAGCAGTTCTTC. Translated: CASSWGPGPTVGEQFF.

This clonotype was recorded a few times. The genes are TRBV10-3 and TRBJ2-7, with TRBD1 as a possible D gene (6 bases). The germline CDR1 and CDR2 sequences are ENHRY and SYGVKD. The germline V and J ends were trimmed by 7 bases and 5 bases, with 18 bases remaining between them. The CDR3 extends over 14 amino acids. CDR3 protein: CAINIRQDGHEQYF. The DNA of the CDR3 is TGTGCCATCAACATTAGACAGGATGGACACGAGCAGTACTTC.

CDR3 sequence reads: CATTYGADTQYF. CDR3 bases: TGTGCCACCACTTATGGCGCAGATACGCAGTATTTT. V usage is TRBV25-1 and J usage is TRBJ2-3; D remains unclear. The V gene's germline CDR1 is MGHDK and CDR2 SYGVNS. Deletions cut 10 bases from V and 4 bases from J, with 12 bases between. The CDR3 spans 12 residues.

This clonotype was observed a few times. V and J are TRBV4-3 and TRBJ2-5; no clear D gene. The V end lost 0 bases, the J end lost 2 bases, and 10 bases lay between the germline ends. Per the germline V gene, CDR1 is LGHNA and CDR2 is YSLEER. This CDR3 comprises 15 residues. The CDR3 sequence is CASSQELGPQETQYF. Written as DNA, the CDR3 is TGCGCCAGCAGCCAAGAGTTGGGCCCGCAAGAGACCCAGTACTTC.